One sample yielded the 25 T cell receptor beta chains listed below, sequenced in a study of T cells after somatic rescue of genetic block. Sequenced by immunoSEQ multiplex PCR; TCRdb stores in-frame clones only, minus some. The table has roughly 55,000 clones, approximately 96% seen once. The material sequenced was peripheral blood mononuclear cells (PBMCs). These receptor sequences come from a child under two years old.

The chain employs TRBV2 and TRBJ1-5; D perhaps matches TRBD1 (6 bases). The CDR3 loop spans 16 amino acids. The V end was cut by 6 bases, the J end by 0 bases, with 15 bases between. Germline-derived CDR1 and CDR2 are SNHLY and FYNNEI. CDR3 residues: CASSSGQRYSNQPQHF. In nucleotides, the CDR3 is TGTGCCAGCAGCTCTGGACAGAGATATAGCAATCAGCCCCAGCATTTT.

The CDR3 reads CASSCGLAGTDTQYF. CDR3 DNA: TGTGCCAGCAGCTGCGGACTAGCGGGTACAGATACGCAGTATTTT. The V call is TRBV7-9, the J call TRBJ2-3; TRBD2 agrees at 11 bases. J was trimmed by 3 bases and V by 4 bases; bases with no gene match: 3. The length of the CDR3 is 15 residues. Germline V lookup: CDR1 SEHNR, CDR2 FQNEAQ (reference sequence). Filled out from reference TRBV7-9 and TRBJ2-3, the complete variable domain reads DTGVSQNPRHKITKRGQNVTFRCDPISEHNRLYWYRQTLGQGPEFLTYFQNEAQLEKSRLLSDRFSAERPKGSFSTLEIQRTEQGDSAMYLCASSCGLAGTDTQYFGPGTRLTVL.

In this sample, this clone turned up once. The genes are TRBV28 and TRBJ1-5; the D is unclear. CDR1 is MDHEN and CDR2 is SYDVKM in the germline V gene. This CDR3 is 12 amino acids long. V was cut by 2 bases and J by 4 bases, with 3 bases left in between. CDR3 coding DNA: TGTGCCAGCAGTTTACAAAATCAGCCCCAGCATTTT. This translates into CASSLQNQPQHF.

The genes are TRBV28 and TRBJ2-3; 10 bases line up with TRBD2. The CDR3 contains 16 residues. The junction had 12 bases not matched to a gene; V was cut back by 10 bases and J by 2 bases. Germline CDR1 is MDHEN and CDR2 is SYDVKM. CDR3 sequence (DNA): TGTGCCACGACAGGGGCCGGGACTAGCGACACAGATACGCAGTATTTT. Protein product: CATTGAGTSDTDTQYF.

The rearrangement links TRBV4-2 to TRBJ2-2; no clear D. There are 12 residues in the CDR3. Germline V gene sequence: CDR1 LGHNA, CDR2 YNFKEQ. Trimming removed 2 bases at V and 6 bases at J, with 4 bases between. CDR3 in DNA: TGTGCCAGCAGCCAACCTCCCGGGGAGCTGTTTTTT. Translating it yields CASSQPPGELFF.

The chain uses TRBV4-1 and TRBJ2-5, with TRBD2 matching over 10 bases. This CDR3 comprises 17 residues. Germline CDR1 reads MGHRA; CDR2 reads YSYEKL. The trim removed 1 base at V and 5 bases at J, leaving 10 bases unmatched. The CDR3 loop is CASSQVEGLASWETQYF. The CDR3, as DNA: TGCGCCAGCAGCCAAGTGGAGGGACTAGCGAGTTGGGAGACCCAGTACTTC.

The chain recombines TRBV19 with TRBJ1-1; a possible D gene is TRBD1 (5 bases). This CDR3 spans 15 amino acids. Per germline, CDR1 LNHDA and CDR2 SQIVND (reference sequence). V was pared by 3 bases and J by 0 bases, with 11 bases between. The CDR3 coding sequence is TGTGCCAGTAGTATCAGAGGGGCTATGAACACTGAAGCTTTCTTT. This gives the protein CASSIRGAMNTEAFF.

V is TRBV11-2 and J is TRBJ1-2, with D hard to call. The germline V gene has CDR1 SGHAT and CDR2 FQNNGV. V was pared by 5 bases and J by 0 bases, with 10 bases between. The CDR3 totals 14 residues. The CDR3 loop is CASSAPPANYGYTF. The DNA of the CDR3 is TGTGCCAGCAGCGCACCGCCTGCTAACTATGGCTACACCTTC.

The chain couples TRBV4-1 to TRBJ2-1; 8 bases line up with TRBD2. This CDR3 contains 18 residues. Losses at the gene ends were 3 bases for V and 0 bases for J; bases not matched to a gene: 10. Germline lookup yields CDR1 MGHRA and CDR2 YSYEKL. Here the CDR3 DNA reads TGCGCCAGCAGCCAGAGAGCTAGCGGGCTGTTCTCCTACAATGAGCAGTTCTTC. Its protein product is CASSQRASGLFSYNEQFF.

This CDR3 is CASSLFRGRANTEAFF. The CDR3 DNA sequence: TGTGCCAGCAGCTTATTTAGAGGCAGGGCAAACACTGAAGCTTTCTTT. V is TRBV7-2 and J is TRBJ1-1, with TRBD1 as a possible D gene (5 bases). CDR3 length: 16 amino acids. The V end was cut by 2 bases, the J end by 2 bases, with 15 bases between. Germline CDR1 is SGHTA and CDR2 is FQGNSA.

The chain carries TRBV9 and TRBJ2-7, with 8 positions matching TRBD1. V was pared by 4 bases and J by 4 bases, with 1 base of the junction left unmatched. Germline V gene data show CDR1 as SGDLS and CDR2 as YYNGEE. This CDR3 is built from 12 residues. Written as DNA, the CDR3 is TGTGCCAGCAGCAGGACAGGGTACGAGCAGTACTTC. It translates to CASSRTGYEQYF.

The chain combines TRBV6-5 with TRBJ2-7; D is unresolved. Germline CDR1 is MNHEY and CDR2 is SVGAGI. CDR3 length: 13 residues. Trimming left V 2 bases short and J 0 bases short, with 5 bases between. DNA for the CDR3: TGTGCCAGCAGTTACAGACTCTCCTACGAGCAGTACTTC. This codes for CASSYRLSYEQYF.

The rearrangement joins TRBV10-3 to TRBJ1-2, with D uncertain. The germline gives CDR1 ENHRY, CDR2 SYGVKD. V lost 3 bases, J lost 5 bases, and 7 bases lay in between. The CDR3 covers 12 residues. The CDR3 protein is CAISEEQYGYTF. The CDR3 nucleotides read TGTGCCATCAGTGAAGAACAATATGGCTACACCTTC.

The genes are TRBV6-5 and TRBJ2-7; D is tentatively TRBD1 or TRBD2 (5 bases each). The CDR3 consists of 13 residues. Trimming removed 5 bases from V and 7 bases from J, with 15 bases in between. Per the germline V gene, CDR1 is MNHEY and CDR2 is SVGAGI. CDR3 sequence: CASSRDRLGEQYF. The DNA of the CDR3 is TGTGCCAGCAGTAGGGACCGTCTAGGGGAGCAGTACTTC.

This rearrangement joins TRBV5-3 to TRBJ2-7, with 9 bases fitting TRBD1. TRBV5-3 is labeled an ORF, and its function is uncertain. The trim removed 5 bases at V and 5 bases at J, leaving 8 bases unmatched. This CDR3 is 14 amino acids long. The CDR3 spells CARRPGTGFNEQYF. DNA for the CDR3: TGTGCCAGAAGACCCGGGACAGGGTTTAACGAGCAGTACTTC.

This clone came up once. V is TRBV7-8 and J is TRBJ2-2; 12 bases agree with TRBD2. There are 15 residues in the CDR3. Germline V gives CDR1 SGHVS, CDR2 FQNEAQ. The junction had 2 bases not matched to a gene; V was cut back by 3 bases and J by 6 bases. This CDR3 reads CASSLRLAGAGELFF. In DNA form, the CDR3 reads TGTGCCAGCAGCTTGAGACTAGCGGGAGCCGGGGAGCTGTTTTTT.

This chain links TRBV2 with TRBJ2-3; 11 bases map to TRBD2. With 6 bases clipped from V and 1 base from J, the junction kept 0 bases outside the gene matches. This CDR3 has 14 residues. Germline CDR1 reads SNHLY; CDR2 reads FYNNEI. Here the CDR3 reads CASRLAGGTDTQYF. CDR3 in DNA: TGTGCCAGCAGACTAGCGGGAGGCACAGATACGCAGTATTTT.

This chain uses TRBV7-9 with TRBJ2-7; the D is unclear. Germline V CDR1 and CDR2: SEHNR, FQNEAQ (reference sequence). This CDR3 region has 12 residues. The ends were cut back, 0 bases at V and 7 bases at J, with 7 bases in the middle. CDR3 region: CASSLADGEQYF. CDR3 sequence (DNA): TGTGCCAGCAGCTTAGCGGATGGGGAGCAGTACTTC.

The V gene is TRBV19, the J gene TRBJ2-7; D possibly uses TRBD1 or TRBD2 (5 bases each). Looked up from germline, CDR1 is LNHDA and CDR2 is SQIVND (reference sequence). The CDR3 consists of 12 residues. The V gene lost 10 bases and the J gene lost 6 bases, with 16 bases spanning the gap. The CDR3 spells CATGEGAGEQYF. Written as DNA, the CDR3 is TGTGCCACCGGGGAAGGGGCGGGCGAGCAGTACTTC.

The rearrangement links TRBV27 to TRBJ2-2, with 7 bases that match TRBD1. J lost 6 bases, V lost 2 bases, and 0 bases had no gene match. CDR3 size: 13 residues. Germline V gene sequence: CDR1 MNHEY, CDR2 SMNVEV (reference sequence). The DNA of the CDR3 is TGTGCCAGCAGTTTAGACAGGGCCGGGGAGCTGTTTTTT. Translation gives CASSLDRAGELFF.

This clone was seen just once. This chain connects TRBV6-1 to TRBJ1-1; D remains ambiguous. Germline V gene lookup returns CDR1 MNHNS and CDR2 SASEGT. The CDR3 is 11 amino acids. V was pared by 5 bases and J by 14 bases, with 15 bases between. The CDR3 DNA follows: TGTGCCAGCAGTTTGGGGTTATTCATCTTCTTT. It encodes CASSLGLFIFF.

This sequence joins TRBV9 and TRBJ2-2; TRBD1 aligns across 9 bases. Looked up from germline, CDR1 is SGDLS and CDR2 is YYNGEE. V shed 0 bases, J shed 3 bases, and the junction held 3 bases outside the gene matches. This CDR3 contains 16 residues. The DNA of the CDR3 is TGTGCCAGCAGCGTAGGCTGGACAGGGGACACCGGGGAGCTGTTTTTT. Its translation is CASSVGWTGDTGELFF. The whole variable domain, remainder taken from reference TRBV9 and TRBJ2-2, is DSGVTQTPKHLITATGQRVTLRCSPRSGDLSVYWYQQSLDQGLQFLIQYYNGEERAKGNILERFSAQQFPDLHSELNLSSLELGDSALYFCASSVGWTGDTGELFFGEGSRLTVL.

The V gene is TRBV4-1, the J gene TRBJ2-7, with a weak D call TRBD2 (6 bases). Germline CDR1 MGHRA, CDR2 YSYEKL. The ends were cut back, 3 bases at V and 7 bases at J, with 13 bases in the middle. This CDR3 comprises 13 residues. The CDR3 here is CASSQIGSGEQYF. The CDR3 region has the DNA TGCGCCAGCAGCCAGATCGGGAGCGGGGAGCAGTACTTC.

The rearrangement joins TRBV27 to TRBJ1-2; 11 bases fit TRBD1. Germline-derived CDR1 and CDR2 are MNHEY and SMNVEV (reference sequence). Trimming at V came to 5 bases and at J to 3 bases, leaving 8 bases not matched to a gene. The CDR3 is 16 residues long. As DNA, the CDR3 is TGTGCCAGCAGTCCCGGACAGGGGGCCCCATACTATGGCTACACCTTC. Translated, it gives CASSPGQGAPYYGYTF.

This clone was seen only once. This chain joins TRBV5-1 and TRBJ2-3; 8 positions agree with TRBD1. This CDR3 spans 15 amino acids. Losses at the gene ends were 7 bases for V and 2 bases for J; bases not matched to a gene: 9. Germline V gene lookup returns CDR1 SGHRS and CDR2 YFSETQ. CDR3 residues: CASVGTGAYTDTQYF. CDR3 DNA: TGCGCCAGCGTCGGGACAGGAGCTTACACAGATACGCAGTATTTT.